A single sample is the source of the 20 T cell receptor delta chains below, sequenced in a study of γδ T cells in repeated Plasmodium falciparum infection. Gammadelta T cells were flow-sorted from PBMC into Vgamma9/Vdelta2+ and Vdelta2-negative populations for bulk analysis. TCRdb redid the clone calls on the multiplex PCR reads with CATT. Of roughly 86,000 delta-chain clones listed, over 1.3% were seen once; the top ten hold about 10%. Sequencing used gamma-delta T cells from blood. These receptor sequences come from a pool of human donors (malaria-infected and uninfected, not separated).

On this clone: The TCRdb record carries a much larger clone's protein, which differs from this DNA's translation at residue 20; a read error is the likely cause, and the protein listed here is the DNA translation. The CDR3 protein is CALGPRVPTMGTRPKYTDKPIF. The CDR3 DNA sequence: TGTGCTCTTGGACCTCGCGTTCCTACCATGGGGACAAGACCCAAGTACACCGATAAACCCATCTTT. Here the V gene is TRDV1, but the J gene went uncalled; the table's D call, TRDD3, was not checked against the DNA. In germline, CDR1 is TSWWSYY, CDR2 QGS. This CDR3 is built from 22 residues.

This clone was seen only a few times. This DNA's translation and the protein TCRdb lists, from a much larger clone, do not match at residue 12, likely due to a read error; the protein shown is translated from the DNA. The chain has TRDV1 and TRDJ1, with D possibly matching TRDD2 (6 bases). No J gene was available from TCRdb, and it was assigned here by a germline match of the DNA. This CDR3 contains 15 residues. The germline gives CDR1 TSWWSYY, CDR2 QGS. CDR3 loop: CALGSYYRGTDELIF. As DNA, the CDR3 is TGTGCTCTTGGGTCCTACTATCGTGGCACCGATGAACTCATCTTT.

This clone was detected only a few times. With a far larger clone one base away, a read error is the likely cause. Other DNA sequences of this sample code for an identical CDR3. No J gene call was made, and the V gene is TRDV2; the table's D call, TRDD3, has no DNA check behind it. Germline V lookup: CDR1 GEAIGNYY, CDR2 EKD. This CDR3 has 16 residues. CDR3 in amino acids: CACDTVGGFNSDKLIF. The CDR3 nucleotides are TGTGCCTGTGACACCGTTGGGGGATTCAACTCCGATAAACTCATCTTC.

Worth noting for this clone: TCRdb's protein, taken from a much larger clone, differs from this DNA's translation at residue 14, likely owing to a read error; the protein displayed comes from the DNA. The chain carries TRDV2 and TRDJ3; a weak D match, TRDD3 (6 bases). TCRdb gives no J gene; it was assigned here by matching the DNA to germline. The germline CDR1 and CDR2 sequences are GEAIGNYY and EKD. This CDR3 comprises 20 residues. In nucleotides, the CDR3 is TGTGCCTGTGACACTCTGTGGGGGGCGAGGAGCTCCTGGGGCACCCGACAGATGTTTTTC. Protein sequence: CACDTLWGARSSWGTRQMFF.

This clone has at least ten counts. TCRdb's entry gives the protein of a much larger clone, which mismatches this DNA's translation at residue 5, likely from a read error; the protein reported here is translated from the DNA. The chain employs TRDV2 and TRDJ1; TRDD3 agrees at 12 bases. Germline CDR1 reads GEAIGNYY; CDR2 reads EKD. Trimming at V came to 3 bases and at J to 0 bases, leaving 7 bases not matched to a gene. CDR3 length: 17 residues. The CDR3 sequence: CACDPLLGDTDTDKLIF. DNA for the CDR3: TGTGCCTGTGACCCCTTACTGGGGGATACCGACACCGATAAACTCATCTTT.

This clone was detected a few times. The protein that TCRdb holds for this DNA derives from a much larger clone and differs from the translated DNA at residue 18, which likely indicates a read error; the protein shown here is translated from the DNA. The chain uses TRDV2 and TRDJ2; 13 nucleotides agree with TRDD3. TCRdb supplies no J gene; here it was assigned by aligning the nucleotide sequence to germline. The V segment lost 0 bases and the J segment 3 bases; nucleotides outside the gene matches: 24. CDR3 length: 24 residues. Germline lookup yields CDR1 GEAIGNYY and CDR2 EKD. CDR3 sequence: CACDTGFVTGGYANWIFVTAQLFF. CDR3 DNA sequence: TGTGCCTGTGACACCGGATTCGTTACTGGGGGATACGCGAATTGGATTTTTGTGACAGCACAACTCTTCTTT.

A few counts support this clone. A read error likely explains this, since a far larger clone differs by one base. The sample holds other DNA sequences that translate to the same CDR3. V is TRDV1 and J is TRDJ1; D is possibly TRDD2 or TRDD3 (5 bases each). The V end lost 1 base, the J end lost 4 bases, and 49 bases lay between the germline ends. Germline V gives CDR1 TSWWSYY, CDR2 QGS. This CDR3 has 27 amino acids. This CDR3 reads CALGEQILFYLGRLFSDRGGPLDKLIF. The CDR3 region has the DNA TGTGCTCTTGGGGAACAAATCCTATTCTACTTGGGGCGTTTATTCAGTGATAGGGGAGGTCCCCTCGATAAACTCATCTTT.

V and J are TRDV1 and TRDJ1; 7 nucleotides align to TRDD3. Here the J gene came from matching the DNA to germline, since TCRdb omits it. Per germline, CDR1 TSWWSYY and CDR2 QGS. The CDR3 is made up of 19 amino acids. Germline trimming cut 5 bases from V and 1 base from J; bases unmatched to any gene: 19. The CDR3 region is CALGTHPPGGGIITDKLIF. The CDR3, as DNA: TGTGCTCTTGGGACCCACCCCCCGGGGGGGGGGATTATCACCGATAAACTCATCTTT.

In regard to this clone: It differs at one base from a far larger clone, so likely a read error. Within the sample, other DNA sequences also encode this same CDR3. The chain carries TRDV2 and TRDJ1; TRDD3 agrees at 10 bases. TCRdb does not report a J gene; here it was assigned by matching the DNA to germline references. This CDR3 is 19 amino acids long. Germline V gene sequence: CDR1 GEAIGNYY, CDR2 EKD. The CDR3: CACDTVLLAGDTGTDKLIF. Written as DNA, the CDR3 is TGTGCCTGCGACACCGTACTCCTAGCGGGGGATACGGGCACCGATAAACTCATCTTT.

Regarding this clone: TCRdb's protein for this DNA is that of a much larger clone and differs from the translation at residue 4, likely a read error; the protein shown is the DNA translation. For the CDR3, the DNA is TGTGCCTGTGGCACCGTATCGTACACCGATAAACTCATCTTT. Translating gives CACGTVSYTDKLIF. The V and J genes are TRDV2 and TRDJ1; D gene uncertain. TCRdb does not report a J gene; here it was assigned by matching the DNA to germline references. The CDR3 sequence is 14 residues long. The V gene's germline CDR1 is GEAIGNYY and CDR2 EKD.

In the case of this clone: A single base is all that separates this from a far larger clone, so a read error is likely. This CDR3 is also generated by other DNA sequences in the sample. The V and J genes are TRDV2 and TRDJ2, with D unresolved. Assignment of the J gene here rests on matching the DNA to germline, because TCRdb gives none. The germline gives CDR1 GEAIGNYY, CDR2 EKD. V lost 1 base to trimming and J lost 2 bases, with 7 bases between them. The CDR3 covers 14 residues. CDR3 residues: CACDTGGLTAQLFF. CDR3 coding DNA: TGTGCCTGTGACACTGGTGGATTGACAGCACAACTCTTCTTT.

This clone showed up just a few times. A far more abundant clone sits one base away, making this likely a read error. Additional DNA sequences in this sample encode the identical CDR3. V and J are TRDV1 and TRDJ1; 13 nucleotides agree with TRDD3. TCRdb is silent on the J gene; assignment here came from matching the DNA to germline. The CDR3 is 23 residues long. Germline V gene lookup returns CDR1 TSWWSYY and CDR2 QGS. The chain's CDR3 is CALGEPPGSYWGIRRIDADKLIF. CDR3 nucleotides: TGCGCTCTTGGGGAACCCCCTGGCTCCTACTGGGGGATACGCCGAATTGATGCCGATAAACTCATCTTT.

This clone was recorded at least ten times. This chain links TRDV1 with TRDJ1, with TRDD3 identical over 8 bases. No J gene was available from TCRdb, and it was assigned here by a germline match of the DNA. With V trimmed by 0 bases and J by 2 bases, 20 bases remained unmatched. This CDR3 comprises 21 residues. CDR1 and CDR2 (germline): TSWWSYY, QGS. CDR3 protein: CALGELPVRTRGYSWTDKLIF. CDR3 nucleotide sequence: TGTGCTCTTGGGGAACTACCGGTCCGGACAAGGGGATACAGTTGGACCGATAAACTCATCTTT.

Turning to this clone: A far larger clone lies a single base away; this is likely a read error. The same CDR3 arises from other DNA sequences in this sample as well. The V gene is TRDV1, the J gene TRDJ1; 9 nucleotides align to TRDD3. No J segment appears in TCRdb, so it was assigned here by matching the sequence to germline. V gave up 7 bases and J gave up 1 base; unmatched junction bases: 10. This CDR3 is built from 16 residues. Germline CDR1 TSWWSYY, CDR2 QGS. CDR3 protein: CALATWGIFSTDKLIF. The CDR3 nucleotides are TGTGCTCTTGCCACCTGGGGGATCTTCTCCACCGATAAACTCATCTTT.

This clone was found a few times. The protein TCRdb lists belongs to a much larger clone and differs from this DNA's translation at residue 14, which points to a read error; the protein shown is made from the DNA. The CDR3 DNA reads as TGTGCTCTTGGGCCCCCGAATGGTGGCACCCCGGTTGTGAGGAATCATAAACTCATCTTT. Translation: CALGPPNGGTPVVRNHKLIF. This sequence joins TRDV1 and TRDJ1, with D unresolved. The J gene is absent in TCRdb and was assigned here via DNA matching to germline. The CDR3 extends over 20 amino acids. Trimming cost V 5 bases and J 6 bases, with 34 bases left between them. Germline CDR1 is TSWWSYY and CDR2 is QGS.

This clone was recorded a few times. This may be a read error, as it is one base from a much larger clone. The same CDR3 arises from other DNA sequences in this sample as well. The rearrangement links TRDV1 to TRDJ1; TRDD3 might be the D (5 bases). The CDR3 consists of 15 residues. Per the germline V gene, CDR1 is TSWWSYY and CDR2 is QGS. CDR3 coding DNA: TGCGCTCTTGGGAAAGGAATACGCCCGGGCGATAAACTCATCTTT. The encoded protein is CALGKGIRPGDKLIF.

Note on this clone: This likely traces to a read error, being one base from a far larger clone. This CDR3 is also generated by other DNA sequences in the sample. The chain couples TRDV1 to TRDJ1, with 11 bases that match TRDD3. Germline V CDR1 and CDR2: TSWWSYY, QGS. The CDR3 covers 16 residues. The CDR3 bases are TGTGCTCTTGGGGAGCTCAACTGGGGGATAACCGACAAACTCATCTTT. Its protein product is CALGELNWGITDKLIF.

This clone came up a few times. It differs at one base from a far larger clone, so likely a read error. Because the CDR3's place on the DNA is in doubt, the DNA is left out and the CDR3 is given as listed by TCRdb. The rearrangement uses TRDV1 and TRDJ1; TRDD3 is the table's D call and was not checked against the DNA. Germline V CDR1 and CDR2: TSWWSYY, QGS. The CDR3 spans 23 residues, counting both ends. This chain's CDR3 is CALGLPIAVWGPGSPTLTDKLIF.

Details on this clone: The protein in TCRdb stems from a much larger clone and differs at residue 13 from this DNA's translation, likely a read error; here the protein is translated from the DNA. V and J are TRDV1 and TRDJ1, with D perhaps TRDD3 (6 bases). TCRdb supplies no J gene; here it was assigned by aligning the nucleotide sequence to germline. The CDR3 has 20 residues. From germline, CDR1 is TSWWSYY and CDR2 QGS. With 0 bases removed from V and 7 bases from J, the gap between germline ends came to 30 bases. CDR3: CALGELRLFWMGGTFGKLIF. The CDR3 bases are TGTGCTCTTGGGGAACTTCGCCTGTTCTGGATGGGGGGTACGTTCGGTAAACTCATCTTT.

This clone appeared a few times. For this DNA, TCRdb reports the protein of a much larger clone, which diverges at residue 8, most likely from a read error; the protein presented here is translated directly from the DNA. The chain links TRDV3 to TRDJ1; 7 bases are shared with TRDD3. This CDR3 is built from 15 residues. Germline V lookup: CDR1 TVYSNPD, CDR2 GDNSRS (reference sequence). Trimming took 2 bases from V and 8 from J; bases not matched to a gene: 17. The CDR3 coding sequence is TGTGCCTTTTCCCAGCTCTTGCAGGGATACACCAAACTCATCTTT. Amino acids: CAFSQLLQGYTKLIF.